The 9 T cell receptor beta chains given below trace back to one sample, sequenced in a study of blood T cell repertoires in COVID-19. Here immunoSEQ multiplex PCR was the method, and the copy in TCRdb shows in-frame clones only, minus some. The sample lists some 150,000 clones; roughly 80% were seen once. Sequences were obtained from peripheral blood. These receptor sequences come from a human donor in a cohort sampled during active COVID-19.

This chain uses TRBV24-1 with TRBJ1-2, with D tentatively TRBD1 (5 bases). CDR1 is KGHDR and CDR2 is SFDVKD in the germline V gene. Trimming left V 4 bases short and J 0 bases short, with 14 bases between. This CDR3 contains 16 residues. CDR3 sequence reads: CATSDSRGGANYGYTF. CDR3 DNA: TGTGCCACCAGTGACTCCCGGGGGGGAGCTAACTATGGCTACACCTTC.

The chain couples TRBV7-8 to TRBJ1-2; 9 bases are a match to TRBD1. CDR3 length: 15 amino acids. Germline V CDR1 and CDR2: SGHVS, FQNEAQ. V lost 4 bases, J lost 3 bases, and 6 bases stayed unmatched. The CDR3 bases are TGTGCCAGCAGCTCGCGGACAGGGGTTGACTATGGCTACACCTTC. Residues: CASSSRTGVDYGYTF.

This chain connects TRBV18 to TRBJ1-6; 7 bases map to TRBD1. Germline CDR1 and CDR2: KGHSH and LQKENI. The ends lost 5 bases at V and 8 bases at J; junction bases unmatched: 0. This CDR3 region has 12 residues. CDR3 nucleotide sequence: TGTGCCAGCTCAACAGGGGATTCACCCCTCCACTTT. Its translation is CASSTGDSPLHF.

The chain has TRBV7-9 and TRBJ1-2, with 8 bases fitting TRBD1. V lost 4 bases to trimming and J lost 9 bases; unmatched junction nucleotides: 4. CDR1 SEHNR and CDR2 FQNEAQ come from the germline V gene (reference sequence). CDR3 length: 12 amino acids. As DNA, the CDR3 is TGTGCCAGCAGCTCATACAGGGGGAGCTACACCTTC. This encodes CASSSYRGSYTF.

V and J are TRBV6-5 and TRBJ2-5; D may be TRBD1 (5 bases). This CDR3 spans 12 amino acids. Trimming removed 6 bases at V and 5 bases at J, with 10 bases between. Germline lookup yields CDR1 MNHEY and CDR2 SVGAGI. The CDR3 reads CASRAGRETQYF. Here the CDR3 DNA reads TGTGCCAGCAGGGCAGGGCGGGAGACCCAGTACTTC.

V gene TRBV10-3 combines with J gene TRBJ1-2, with D hard to call. Trimming left V 5 bases short and J 1 base short, with 5 bases between. Per germline, CDR1 ENHRY and CDR2 SYGVKD. This CDR3 has 12 residues. The CDR3 DNA is TGTGCCATCAGTTCCGGTAACTATGGCTACACCTTC. Translating it yields CAISSGNYGYTF.

The chain carries TRBV21-1 and TRBJ1-1. TRBV21-1 is labeled a pseudogene. CDR3 length: 13 amino acids. In nucleotides, the CDR3 is TGTGCCAGCTGCGGGGCGCCGAACACTGAAGCTTTCTTT. This sequence encodes CASCGAPNTEAFF.

This clone was detected only once. The rearrangement joins TRBV20-1 to TRBJ1-2, with no clear D. The CDR3 is made up of 13 amino acids. Germline V gene lookup returns CDR1 DFQATT and CDR2 SNEGSKA (reference sequence). V was clipped by 3 bases and J by 7 bases, with 15 bases between them. CDR3 loop: CSASEKVRGGYTF. CDR3 nucleotides: TGCAGTGCTAGTGAGAAGGTCCGCGGTGGCTACACCTTC.

J is TRBJ1-2 and V is TRBV19; TRBD1 matches at 12 bases. The trim removed 4 bases at V and 8 bases at J, leaving 8 bases unmatched. Germline-derived CDR1 and CDR2 are LNHDA and SQIVND (reference sequence). The CDR3 length is 15 residues. CDR3 residues: CASSTPGQGALGYTF. DNA for the CDR3: TGTGCCAGTAGTACACCGGGACAGGGGGCTCTCGGCTACACCTTC.